Listed below are T cell receptor beta chains from one sample, sequenced in a study of shared clonotypes between healthy human individuals. Profiling relied on immunoSEQ multiplex PCR, and the TCRdb table lists in-frame clones only, not all of them. The sample holds about 1.5 million clones, under 99% seen once. Sequenced sample: naive CD4+ T cells sorted from blood. These receptor sequences come from a man aged 25 to 40 in good health. Each CDR3 is given with its conserved first and last residue. Each record gives: CDR3 DNA, CDR3 protein, J gene, D gene, V gene, clone size. A D gene is named only where the DNA matches it firmly. Expanded clones are given a class, and other clones once, few, many or no size at all.

CDR3nt: TGTGCCAGCAGCTTAGCAGGCATCTACTCTGGCTACACCTTC
CDR3aa: CASSLAGIYSGYTF
j_gene: TRBJ1-2
d_gene: .
v_gene: TRBV7-2
abundance: .

CDR3nt: TGTGCCAGCCAAGGTGTCCGGGGATCATCTGGAAACACCATATATTTT
CDR3aa: CASQGVRGSSGNTIYF
j_gene: TRBJ1-3
d_gene: .
v_gene: TRBV11-2
abundance: .

CDR3nt: TGTGCCAGCAGTGAACAGGGAGTAACTTCCCCTACGCAGTATTTT
CDR3aa: CASSEQGVTSPTQYF
j_gene: TRBJ2-3
d_gene: .
v_gene: TRBV6-1
abundance: .

CDR3nt: TGCAGCCACCCGGGAGGACCCAGAGGCAATGAGCAGTTCTTC
CDR3aa: CSHPGGPRGNEQFF
j_gene: TRBJ2-1
d_gene: TRBD2
v_gene: TRBV29-1
abundance: .

CDR3nt: TGTGCCAGCAGCCCAAGGACAGGGGACGAGCAGTACTTC
CDR3aa: CASSPRTGDEQYF
j_gene: TRBJ2-7
d_gene: TRBD1
v_gene: TRBV7-2
abundance: .

CDR3nt: TGTGCCAGCTCCCAGGGGGAGCATCCCAATCAGCCCCAGCATTTT
CDR3aa: CASSQGEHPNQPQHF
j_gene: TRBJ1-5
d_gene: TRBD1
v_gene: TRBV6-5
abundance: .

CDR3nt: TGTGCCAGCAGCCAAGGGGGACAGGGGACAGATACGCAGTATTTT
CDR3aa: CASSQGGQGTDTQYF
j_gene: TRBJ2-3
d_gene: TRBD1
v_gene: TRBV4-2
abundance: once

CDR3nt: TGTGCCAGCAGTTACCAGACAGGGGTCTATGGCTACACCTTC
CDR3aa: CASSYQTGVYGYTF
j_gene: TRBJ1-2
d_gene: TRBD1
v_gene: TRBV6-5
abundance: .

CDR3nt: TGTGCCAGCAGCTTCTCCACTAATGAAAAACTGTTTTTT
CDR3aa: CASSFSTNEKLFF
j_gene: TRBJ1-4
d_gene: .
v_gene: TRBV7-2
abundance: .

CDR3nt: TGTGCCAGCAGCGTGCCGGGACAGGGTAGCGGGGAGCTGTTTTTT
CDR3aa: CASSVPGQGSGELFF
j_gene: TRBJ2-2
d_gene: TRBD1
v_gene: TRBV5-6
abundance: once

CDR3nt: TGCGCCAGCAGCCAAGGGGGAGGACGGTCGATCGAGCAGTACTTC
CDR3aa: CASSQGGGRSIEQYF
j_gene: TRBJ2-7
d_gene: .
v_gene: TRBV4-3
abundance: .

CDR3nt: TGTGCCAGCACCTGGACAGGGGGGCAGCCCCAGCATTTT
CDR3aa: CASTWTGGQPQHF
j_gene: TRBJ1-5
d_gene: TRBD1
v_gene: TRBV2
abundance: .

CDR3nt: TGTGCCAGCAGCCAAGATGGAGACAGGTCCTACAATGAGCAGTTCTTC
CDR3aa: CASSQDGDRSYNEQFF
j_gene: TRBJ2-1
d_gene: .
v_gene: TRBV4-2
abundance: .

CDR3nt: TGCGCCAGCAGCTTGGGACTAGCGGACTACAATGAGCAGTTCTTC
CDR3aa: CASSLGLADYNEQFF
j_gene: TRBJ2-1
d_gene: TRBD2
v_gene: TRBV5-1
abundance: .

CDR3nt: TGTGCCAGCAGCTTTCCGGGACAGGGAACAGATACGCAGTATTTT
CDR3aa: CASSFPGQGTDTQYF
j_gene: TRBJ2-3
d_gene: TRBD1
v_gene: TRBV7-2
abundance: .

CDR3nt: TGTGCCAGCTCACCTAAGGTCCCGAGTCTGAACACTGAAGCTTTCTTT
CDR3aa: CASSPKVPSLNTEAFF
j_gene: TRBJ1-1
d_gene: .
v_gene: TRBV18
abundance: .

CDR3nt: TGTGCCAGCAGCCGGGACGGGGCCTACGAGCAGTACTTC
CDR3aa: CASSRDGAYEQYF
j_gene: TRBJ2-7
d_gene: .
v_gene: TRBV11-3
abundance: .

CDR3nt: TGTGCCAGCAGCCACCGGGACAGGGTTGTAGATACGCAGTATTTT
CDR3aa: CASSHRDRVVDTQYF
j_gene: TRBJ2-3
d_gene: TRBD1
v_gene: TRBV7-9
abundance: .

CDR3nt: TGTGCCGGGTCCGGGACAGGGAACAATGAGCAGTTCTTC
CDR3aa: CAGSGTGNNEQFF
j_gene: TRBJ2-1
d_gene: TRBD1
v_gene: TRBV2
abundance: .

CDR3nt: TGTGCCAGCAGCCATTCCTCTGCTAGGGTGGACTACAATGAGCAGTTCTTC
CDR3aa: CASSHSSARVDYNEQFF
j_gene: TRBJ2-1
d_gene: .
v_gene: TRBV4-2
abundance: .

CDR3nt: TGTGCCAGCAGCCAGACAGACAATCAGCCCCAGCATTTT
CDR3aa: CASSQTDNQPQHF
j_gene: TRBJ1-5
d_gene: .
v_gene: TRBV14
abundance: .

CDR3nt: TGTGCCAGCCGGAGGGTGGTGAACACTGAAGCTTTCTTT
CDR3aa: CASRRVVNTEAFF
j_gene: TRBJ1-1
d_gene: .
v_gene: TRBV7-2
abundance: .

CDR3nt: TGTGCCAGCAGCGCCAGGGAGGGGGTTTACAATGAGCAGTTCTTC
CDR3aa: CASSAREGVYNEQFF
j_gene: TRBJ2-1
d_gene: .
v_gene: TRBV9
abundance: .

CDR3nt: TGTGCCACTCAGGGGCTGTCCTACGAGCAGTACTTC
CDR3aa: CATQGLSYEQYF
j_gene: TRBJ2-7
d_gene: .
v_gene: TRBV19
abundance: .

CDR3nt: TGTGCCAGCAGTGAAGAGGGAATACGCACAGATACGCAGTATTTT
CDR3aa: CASSEEGIRTDTQYF
j_gene: TRBJ2-3
d_gene: .
v_gene: TRBV2
abundance: .

CDR3nt: TGTGCCAGCAGCCTGACAGGTTATGGCTACACCTTC
CDR3aa: CASSLTGYGYTF
j_gene: TRBJ1-2
d_gene: .
v_gene: TRBV28
abundance: .

CDR3nt: TGCAGCGTCGCAGGACAAGAAGAGACCCAGTACTTC
CDR3aa: CSVAGQEETQYF
j_gene: TRBJ2-5
d_gene: .
v_gene: TRBV29-1
abundance: .

CDR3nt: TGTGCCAGTAGTGGGGACGAGCAAGAGACCCAGTACTTC
CDR3aa: CASSGDEQETQYF
j_gene: TRBJ2-5
d_gene: .
v_gene: TRBV19
abundance: once

CDR3nt: TGTGCCAGCTCATCCTTAAGCGGGAGGAGCACAGATACGCAGTATTTT
CDR3aa: CASSSLSGRSTDTQYF
j_gene: TRBJ2-3
d_gene: TRBD2
v_gene: TRBV18
abundance: .

CDR3nt: TGTGCCACCAGCATCGGGACAGGGCCTTTTCAGACCCAGTACTTC
CDR3aa: CATSIGTGPFQTQYF
j_gene: TRBJ2-5
d_gene: TRBD1
v_gene: TRBV15
abundance: .

CDR3nt: TGTGCCACCAGTCTTGGCAGCGGGAGAGGCACAGATACGCAGTATTTT
CDR3aa: CATSLGSGRGTDTQYF
j_gene: TRBJ2-3
d_gene: TRBD2
v_gene: TRBV15
abundance: .

CDR3nt: TGTGCCAGCTCACCGGGCGTCTCCTACGAGCAGTACTTC
CDR3aa: CASSPGVSYEQYF
j_gene: TRBJ2-7
d_gene: .
v_gene: TRBV18
abundance: .

CDR3nt: TGTGCCAGCAGCTTATACAGTACTGAAGCTTTCTTT
CDR3aa: CASSLYSTEAFF
j_gene: TRBJ1-1
d_gene: .
v_gene: TRBV7-2
abundance: .

CDR3nt: TGTGCCAGCGGTTCGTTTCAAGGATCCTACGAGCAGTACTTC
CDR3aa: CASGSFQGSYEQYF
j_gene: TRBJ2-7
d_gene: .
v_gene: TRBV7-2
abundance: .

CDR3nt: TGTGCCAGCAGTATGTTGGGGGTAACTAATGAAAAACTGTTTTTT
CDR3aa: CASSMLGVTNEKLFF
j_gene: TRBJ1-4
d_gene: .
v_gene: TRBV28
abundance: .

CDR3nt: TGCAGCGTGGGCCCGGCAGGGAGGCATGGCTACACCTTC
CDR3aa: CSVGPAGRHGYTF
j_gene: TRBJ1-2
d_gene: .
v_gene: TRBV29-1
abundance: .

CDR3nt: TGTGCCAGCAGTGAAAACACCCTAGCGGGTATCACAGATACGCAGTATTTT
CDR3aa: CASSENTLAGITDTQYF
j_gene: TRBJ2-3
d_gene: TRBD2
v_gene: TRBV6-1
abundance: .

CDR3nt: TGCGCCAGCAGCGAAACCTTGGGGGGTCCCTACGAGCAGTACTTC
CDR3aa: CASSETLGGPYEQYF
j_gene: TRBJ2-7
d_gene: .
v_gene: TRBV5-1
abundance: once

CDR3nt: TGTGCCAGCTCACCACTTCTCCCTGGAGGACAGGATGAAAAACTGTTTTTT
CDR3aa: CASSPLLPGGQDEKLFF
j_gene: TRBJ1-4
d_gene: TRBD1
v_gene: TRBV18
abundance: .

CDR3nt: TGTGCCAGCAGGGAAAGCGGGAGGGTCTACGAGCAGTACTTC
CDR3aa: CASRESGRVYEQYF
j_gene: TRBJ2-7
d_gene: TRBD2
v_gene: TRBV2
abundance: .

CDR3nt: TGTGCCAGCAGCTTACCTAGGGGAGGAGAGGGTGGCTACACCTTC
CDR3aa: CASSLPRGGEGGYTF
j_gene: TRBJ1-2
d_gene: .
v_gene: TRBV13
abundance: .

CDR3nt: TGCAGTGTTAGAGATACGGATGGCTACACCTTC
CDR3aa: CSVRDTDGYTF
j_gene: TRBJ1-2
d_gene: .
v_gene: TRBV20-1
abundance: .

CDR3nt: TGTGCCAGCAGCTTACATAGGCTGAACACTGAAGCTTTCTTT
CDR3aa: CASSLHRLNTEAFF
j_gene: TRBJ1-1
d_gene: .
v_gene: TRBV7-2
abundance: once

CDR3nt: TGTGCCAGCAGCGAAATGATCACTGAAGCTTTCTTT
CDR3aa: CASSEMITEAFF
j_gene: TRBJ1-1
d_gene: .
v_gene: TRBV2
abundance: .

CDR3nt: TGTGCCAGCAGTTACCTCCGGGGGCCTGATGAAAAACTGTTTTTT
CDR3aa: CASSYLRGPDEKLFF
j_gene: TRBJ1-4
d_gene: .
v_gene: TRBV6-5
abundance: .

CDR3nt: TGCGCCAGCAGCTGGACCGGGACTACCAACACCGGGGAGCTGTTTTTT
CDR3aa: CASSWTGTTNTGELFF
j_gene: TRBJ2-2
d_gene: TRBD2
v_gene: TRBV5-1
abundance: .

CDR3nt: TGTGCCAGCAGCCGGACAGGGTCAGGAAACACCATATATTTT
CDR3aa: CASSRTGSGNTIYF
j_gene: TRBJ1-3
d_gene: TRBD1
v_gene: TRBV11-2
abundance: once

CDR3nt: TGTGCCAGTAGTACCTCTTCGGTGAGCTCCTACGAGCAGTACTTC
CDR3aa: CASSTSSVSSYEQYF
j_gene: TRBJ2-7
d_gene: .
v_gene: TRBV19
abundance: .